One sample yielded the 32 T cell receptor beta chains listed below, sequenced in a study of CD8 T cells in ankylosing spondylitis. Each CDR3 protein is one row after TCRdb ran MiXCR on the 5' RACE reads. The data contain 250,000 to 300,000 distinct CDR3 sequences, over 15% of them singletons. Sequencing was done on a sample of blood, either unsorted or a sorted T cell fraction (not recorded which). These receptors all stem from a male donor with ankylosing spondylitis or in good health (not recorded which).

The chain couples TRBV24-1 to TRBJ2-1, with no clear D. Germline CDR1 KGHDR, CDR2 SFDVKD. Trimming removed 7 bases from V and 2 bases from J, with 17 bases in between. This CDR3 comprises 16 residues. CDR3 DNA: TGTGCCACCAGCGACCGGACGGGCGAAACCTACAATGAGCAGTTCTTC. This gives the protein CATSDRTGETYNEQFF.

This clonotype was detected many times. The gene calls are TRBV24-1 and TRBJ2-1; 9 bases align to TRBD2. Germline V CDR1 and CDR2: KGHDR, SFDVKD. After removal of 2 bases from V and 0 bases from J, the junction contained 7 bases not matched to a gene. The CDR3 is made up of 18 amino acids. The CDR3 spells CATSDSRVAGVSYNEQFF. Here the CDR3 DNA reads TGTGCCACCAGTGATTCCCGAGTAGCGGGGGTCTCCTACAATGAGCAGTTCTTC.

The chain links TRBV20-1 to TRBJ2-3; TRBD2 matches 9 bases. CDR1 DFQATT and CDR2 SNEGSKA come from the germline V gene (reference sequence). J was trimmed by 0 bases and V by 3 bases; bases with no gene match: 10. This CDR3 comprises 17 residues. CDR3 loop: CSASSWELAGSTDTQYF. CDR3 DNA sequence: TGCAGTGCTAGCAGTTGGGAGCTAGCGGGGAGCACAGATACGCAGTATTTT.

This clonotype was observed a few times. This chain links TRBV21-1 with TRBJ2-2; TRBD2 was called by the table and not checked on the DNA. TRBV21-1 is described as a pseudogene. This CDR3 region has 22 residues. This CDR3 is CASSSPVREASGKAANTGELFF. CDR3 bases: TGTGCCAGCAGCTCCCCCGTGAGAGAGGCTAGCGGGAAAGCTGCGAACACCGGGGAGCTGTTTTTT.

The chain employs TRBV18 and TRBJ2-7; D is ambiguous. The CDR3 consists of 14 residues. CDR1 is KGHSH, CDR2 LQKENI, per germline. V was trimmed by 1 base and J by 2 bases, leaving 9 bases between them. CDR3 region: CASSPQGNPYEQYV. The CDR3 DNA reads TGTGCCAGCTCACCACAGGGCAATCCCTACGAGCAGTACGTC.

This clonotype was recorded a few times. The chain is built from TRBV12-3 or TRBV12-4 and TRBJ1-1; no definite D call. The CDR3 is 13 residues long. The germline V and J ends were trimmed by 2 bases and 7 bases, with 11 bases remaining between them. The CDR3 protein is CASSLSVAGEAFF. Here the CDR3 DNA reads TGTGCCAGCAGTTTAAGTGTGGCGGGTGAAGCTTTCTTT.

A few counts support this clonotype. The V call is TRBV6-1, the J call TRBJ2-3; 9 nucleotides match TRBD1. Unmatched junction bases numbered 9, after V lost 4 bases and J lost 4 bases. There are 16 residues in the CDR3. From germline, CDR1 is MNHNS and CDR2 SASEGT. CDR3 bases: TGTGCCAGCAGTGCAACCCGACAGGGGGGTCCAGATACGCAGTATTTT. Its protein product is CASSATRQGGPDTQYF.

Only one count was recorded for this clonotype. The CDR3 DNA reads TGTGCCAGCAGCTTAAGGGAGGGCCTCGGCGAGCAGTACGTC. This encodes CASSLREGLGEQYV. The chain joins TRBV7-8 to TRBJ2-7; TRBD2 aligns across 7 bases. The V gene end was trimmed by 2 bases and the J gene end by 6 bases; junction bases not matched to a gene: 7. Germline-derived CDR1 and CDR2 are SGHVS and FQNEAQ. The CDR3 totals 14 residues.

The rearrangement joins TRBV7-8 to TRBJ2-3; 8 bases match TRBD1. V lost 5 bases, J lost 5 bases, and 9 bases stayed unmatched. CDR1 is SGHVS, CDR2 FQNEAQ, per germline. This CDR3 contains 15 residues. The CDR3 reads CASSRGQDRGDTQYF. The CDR3 nucleotides are TGTGCCAGCAGCCGGGGACAGGATAGGGGAGATACGCAGTATTTT.

The chain recombines TRBV20-1 with TRBJ2-1, with D unresolved. CDR3 length: 11 residues. Trimming cost V 6 bases and J 6 bases, with 9 bases left between them. The germline V gene has CDR1 DFQATT and CDR2 SNEGSKA (reference sequence). CDR3 amino acids: CSATVGNEQFF. Written as DNA, the CDR3 is TGCAGTGCAACAGTCGGCAATGAGCAGTTCTTC.

This clonotype has a handful of counts. CDR3 DNA sequence: TGCAGTGCGAAAGGGGCCTCTGGTTTTTCACCCCTCCACTTT. This translates into CSAKGASGFSPLHF. The chain is built from TRBV20-1 and TRBJ1-6; a possible D gene is TRBD1 (5 bases). Trimming stripped 6 bases from V and 9 bases from J, with 18 bases between. Germline V CDR1 and CDR2: DFQATT, SNEGSKA (reference sequence). The CDR3 sequence is 14 residues long.

The CDR3 loop reads CSVEPKGSYNEQFF. CDR3 DNA sequence: TGCAGCGTTGAACCTAAAGGCTCCTACAATGAGCAGTTCTTC. The chain has TRBV29-1 and TRBJ2-1; D not resolved. The V gene lost 2 bases and the J gene lost 0 bases, with 8 bases spanning the gap. This CDR3 has 14 residues. The germline CDR1 and CDR2 sequences are SQVTM and ANQGSEA.

A word on this clonotype: This may stem from a read error, because a much larger clone lies one nucleotide away. The gene calls are TRBV20-1 and TRBJ2-1; 10 bases line up with TRBD2. This CDR3 spans 16 amino acids. The germline CDR1 and CDR2 sequences are DFQATT and SNEGSKA (reference sequence). CDR3 protein: CSARVSGGYSYNVQFF. The CDR3 DNA sequence: TGCAGTGCTAGGGTTAGCGGGGGGTACTCCTACAATGTGCAGTTCTTC.

This clonotype was seen repeatedly, ten times or more. The chain links TRBV6-5 to TRBJ1-1; D is unclear. The V end lost 2 bases, the J end lost 1 base, and 8 bases lay between the germline ends. This CDR3 spans 14 amino acids. Germline V gives CDR1 MNHEY, CDR2 SVGAGI. The CDR3 is CASSYLRENTEAFF. In nucleotides, the CDR3 is TGTGCCAGCAGTTACCTTAGGGAGAACACTGAAGCTTTCTTT.

J is TRBJ1-1 and V is TRBV6-1; 7 bases align to TRBD1. V trimming: 6 bases; J trimming: 5 bases; junction bases outside the gene matches: 9. The CDR3 covers 14 residues. Germline CDR1 MNHNS, CDR2 SASEGT. The CDR3 here is CASRATGIGTEAFF. CDR3 bases: TGTGCCAGCAGGGCGACAGGGATTGGGACTGAAGCTTTCTTT.

In its sample, this clonotype was seen a few times. The rearrangement links TRBV29-1 to TRBJ2-1; 9 bases agree with TRBD2. Germline V gene sequence: CDR1 SQVTM, CDR2 ANQGSEA. The ends lost 3 bases at V and 4 bases at J; junction bases unmatched: 13. This CDR3 region has 17 residues. In nucleotides, the CDR3 is TGCAGCGTTGATCCCGAATCGACTAGCGGATTTTACAATGAGCAGTTCTTC. Amino acids: CSVDPESTSGFYNEQFF.

The rearrangement uses TRBV9 and TRBJ2-1, with TRBD2 matching over 9 bases. CDR3 length: 14 residues. V shed 1 base, J shed 8 bases, and the junction held 4 bases outside the gene matches. CDR1 is SGDLS and CDR2 is YYNGEE in the germline V gene. CDR3 region: CASSVRLAADEQFF. The CDR3 DNA follows: TGTGCCAGCAGCGTAAGACTAGCGGCCGATGAGCAGTTCTTC.

The J gene is TRBJ2-2, the V gene TRBV5-1; tentatively, D is TRBD2 (5 bases). Trimming cost V 0 bases and J 6 bases, with 12 bases left between them. The CDR3 covers 15 residues. Per the germline V gene, CDR1 is SGHRS and CDR2 is YFSETQ. The CDR3 DNA is TGCGCCAGCAGCTTGGAAGGGCTAGCAGCCGGGGAGCTGTTTTTT. Translating it yields CASSLEGLAAGELFF.

In its sample, this clonotype was seen a few times. The V gene is TRBV29-1, the J gene TRBJ2-1; 11 positions agree with TRBD2. Losses at the gene ends were 7 bases for V and 2 bases for J; bases not matched to a gene: 4. The CDR3 is made up of 14 amino acids. CDR1 and CDR2 from the germline V gene are SQVTM and ANQGSEA. As DNA, the CDR3 is TGCAGCGCTGGGACTAGCGGAGCCTACAATGAGCAGTTCTTC. The encoded protein is CSAGTSGAYNEQFF.

The chain recombines TRBV27 with TRBJ2-2; no clear D gene. Trimming removed 3 bases from V and 4 bases from J, with 9 bases in between. Germline lookup yields CDR1 MNHEY and CDR2 SMNVEV (reference sequence). The CDR3 loop spans 14 amino acids. The CDR3 DNA reads as TGTGCCAGCAGTTTGTGGGCCGGCACCGGGGAGCTGTTTTTT. It translates to CASSLWAGTGELFF.

This clonotype came up many times. The rearrangement uses TRBV5-1 and TRBJ2-2; a weak D match, TRBD1 (5 bases). Germline V gene data show CDR1 as SGHRS and CDR2 as YFSETQ. V was clipped by 0 bases and J by 3 bases, with 6 bases between them. CDR3 size: 14 residues. The CDR3 reads CASSLGGDTGELFF. The CDR3 nucleotides are TGCGCCAGCAGCTTGGGGGGCGACACCGGGGAGCTGTTTTTT.

CDR3 DNA sequence: TGCGCCAGCAGCCCCACTGGGACAGGTCCTGGAAACACCATATATTTT. It codes for CASSPTGTGPGNTIYF. The rearrangement links TRBV4-1 to TRBJ1-3; 8 nucleotides align to TRBD1. The CDR3 extends over 16 amino acids. V was clipped by 4 bases and J by 2 bases; unmatched bases: 7. CDR1 and CDR2 (germline): MGHRA, YSYEKL.

This clonotype has ten or more counts. This chain connects TRBV4-2 to TRBJ2-2; TRBD1 matches 7 bases. This CDR3 region has 15 residues. CDR1 is LGHNA, CDR2 YNFKEQ, per germline. V gave up 2 bases and J gave up 6 bases; unmatched junction bases: 6. CDR3 in amino acids: CASSQRQGEAGELFF. The CDR3 DNA is TGTGCCAGCAGCCAACGACAGGGTGAGGCCGGGGAGCTGTTTTTT.

Many counts were recorded for this clonotype. The V and J genes are TRBV24-1 and TRBJ1-4, with 8 bases lining up with TRBD1. Per the germline V gene, CDR1 is KGHDR and CDR2 is SFDVKD. The trim removed 1 base at V and 6 bases at J, leaving 3 bases unmatched. The CDR3 contains 15 residues. CDR3 region: CATSDFPGGDEKLFF. The DNA for the CDR3 is TGTGCCACCAGTGATTTCCCAGGGGGCGATGAAAAACTGTTTTTT.

In its sample, this clonotype was seen a few times. The V gene is TRBV5-5, the J gene TRBJ1-1; D gene unclear. The germline V gene has CDR1 SGHKS and CDR2 YYEKEE (reference sequence). This CDR3 comprises 12 residues. Trimming cost V 4 bases and J 3 bases, with 7 bases left between them. This CDR3 reads CASSQDYTEAFF. The CDR3 DNA is TGTGCCAGCAGCCAGGACTACACTGAAGCTTTCTTT.

The chain recombines TRBV20-1 with TRBJ1-3; TRBD1 agrees at 8 bases. The V gene's germline CDR1 is DFQATT and CDR2 SNEGSKA (reference sequence). J was trimmed by 2 bases and V by 6 bases; bases with no gene match: 3. This CDR3 has 13 amino acids. CDR3 residues: CSAADRAGNTIYF. The CDR3 DNA sequence: TGCAGTGCCGCGGACAGGGCTGGAAACACCATATATTTT.

The chain uses TRBV29-1 and TRBJ1-2, with D possibly TRBD1 on 5 matching bases. This CDR3 contains 15 residues. CDR1 and CDR2 from the germline V gene are SQVTM and ANQGSEA. Between the trimmed V and J ends, which lost 4 bases and 1 base, there was a span of 16 bases. For the CDR3, the DNA is TGCAGCGTTGGTCTCCCAGGGTTTCGTAACTATGGCTACACCTTC. As protein: CSVGLPGFRNYGYTF.

The chain uses TRBV5-1 and TRBJ2-3, with TRBD2 identical over 9 bases. This CDR3 spans 16 amino acids. Germline lookup yields CDR1 SGHRS and CDR2 YFSETQ. J gave up 4 bases and V 0 bases, and 6 bases lay outside the gene matches. In DNA, the CDR3 is TGCGCCAGCAGCTTGGCGGGTAGCGGGGGATCAGATACGCAGTATTTT. Protein sequence: CASSLAGSGGSDTQYF.

V is TRBV20-1 and J is TRBJ2-6; D is ambiguous. This CDR3 comprises 14 residues. Germline V lookup: CDR1 DFQATT, CDR2 SNEGSKA (reference sequence). Trimming shortened V by 2 bases and J by 1 base, and 6 bases separated the two germline ends. CDR3 DNA: TGCAGTGCTAGAATGGTATCTGGGGCCAACGTCCTGACTTTC. Amino acids: CSARMVSGANVLTF.

This clonotype has just a few counts. The chain is built from TRBV6-2 or TRBV6-3 and TRBJ2-1; 8 nucleotides align to TRBD2. CDR1 is MNHEY, CDR2 SVGEGT, per germline. Trimming cost V 7 bases and J 6 bases; bases outside gene matches: 8. CDR3 length: 14 amino acids. The CDR3 sequence: CASMWLAGSNEQFF. The CDR3 nucleotides are TGTGCCAGCATGTGGCTAGCGGGTAGCAATGAGCAGTTCTTC.

This chain connects TRBV30 to TRBJ1-2; perhaps TRBD1 as D (5 bases). Trimming left V 6 bases short and J 7 bases short, with 9 bases between. CDR1 is GTSNPN and CDR2 is SVGIG in the germline V gene (reference sequence). This CDR3 has 10 residues. The CDR3 DNA sequence: TGTGCCTGCTGGGACGGTGGCTACACCTTC. Protein product: CACWDGGYTF.

The chain links TRBV28 to TRBJ1-1; TRBD1 might be the D (6 bases). The V gene's germline CDR1 is MDHEN and CDR2 SYDVKM. Trimming took 6 bases from V and 1 from J, leaving 12 bases between them. CDR3 length: 14 amino acids. The CDR3 DNA reads TGTGCCAGCAGGCGGGGGGGCGAGAACACTGAAGCTTTCTTT. This encodes CASRRGGENTEAFF.